This TCR beta chain was found in a study of T cells after posttransplantation cyclophosphamide. The study's findings and limits: Blood and skin or GI T cell repertoires showed limited TRB overlap. Recipient CMV seropositivity and CMV reactivation strongly tracked TRB clonality.

Profiling relied on immunoSEQ multiplex PCR, and the TCRdb table lists in-frame clones only, not all of them. This sample yields about 52,000 clones, of which 94% are seen a single time; 2.9% belongs to the top ten. As to this clone: The antigen remains unidentified.

CDR3 length: 13 residues. Germline CDR1 reads SGHDN; CDR2 reads FVKESK. V was cut by 2 bases and J by 4 bases, with 8 bases left in between. This chain links TRBV14 with TRBJ1-2; D remains ambiguous. Material for sequencing was PBMCs. The TCR comes from a woman in her twenties or thirties in good health and a related stem cell transplant donor. In DNA form, the CDR3 reads TGTGCCAGCAGCCAACAAGCCGGCTATGGCTACACCTTC. Translation: CASSQQAGYGYTF.